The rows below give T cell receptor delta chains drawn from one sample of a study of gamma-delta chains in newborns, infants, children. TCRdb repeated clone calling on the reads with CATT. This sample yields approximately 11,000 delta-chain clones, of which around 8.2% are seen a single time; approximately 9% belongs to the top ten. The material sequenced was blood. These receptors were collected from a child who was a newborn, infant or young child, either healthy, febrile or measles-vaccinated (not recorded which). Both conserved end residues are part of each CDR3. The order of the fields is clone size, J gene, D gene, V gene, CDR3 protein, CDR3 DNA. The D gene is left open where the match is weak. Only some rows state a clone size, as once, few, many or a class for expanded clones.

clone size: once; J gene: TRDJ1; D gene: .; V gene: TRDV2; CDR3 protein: CACDSLQNTDKLIF; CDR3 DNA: TGTGCCTGTGACTCACTACAGAACACCGATAAACTCATCTTT
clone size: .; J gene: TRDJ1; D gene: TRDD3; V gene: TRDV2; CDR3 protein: CACDTGVGDTTDKLIF; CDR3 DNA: TGTGCCTGTGACACCGGTGTGGGGGATACGACCGATAAACTCATCTTT
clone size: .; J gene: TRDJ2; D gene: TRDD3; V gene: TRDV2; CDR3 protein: CACDTVGDLGTAQLFF; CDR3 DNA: TGTGCCTGTGACACCGTGGGGGATTTAGGGACAGCACAACTCTTCTTT
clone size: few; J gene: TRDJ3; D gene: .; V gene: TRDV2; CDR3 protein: CACDTVSSWDTRQMFF; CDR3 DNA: TGTGCCTGTGACACCGTGAGCTCCTGGGACACCCGACAGATGTTTTTC
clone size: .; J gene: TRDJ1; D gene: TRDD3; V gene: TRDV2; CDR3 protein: CACYLLGDNKPYTDKLIF; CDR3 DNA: TGTGCCTGTTATCTACTGGGGGATAATAAGCCGTACACCGATAAACTCATCTTT
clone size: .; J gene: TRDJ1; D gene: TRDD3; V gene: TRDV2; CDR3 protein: CACDTLPGTGGSLLTDKLIF; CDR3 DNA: TGTGCCTGTGACACTCTCCCAGGTACTGGGGGATCACTTCTCACCGATAAACTCATCTTT
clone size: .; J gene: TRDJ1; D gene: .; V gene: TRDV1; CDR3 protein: CALGELPLPTTLGVKLIF; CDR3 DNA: TGTGCTCTTGGGGAACTACCCCTTCCTACGACACTGGGGGTTAAACTCATCTTT
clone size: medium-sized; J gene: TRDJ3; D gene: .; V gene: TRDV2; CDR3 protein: CAFGPTRQMFF; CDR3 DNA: TGTGCCTTCGGGCCCACCCGACAGATGTTTTTC
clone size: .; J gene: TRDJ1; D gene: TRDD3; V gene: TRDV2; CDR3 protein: CACDPLGDRGTDKLIF; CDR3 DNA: TGTGCCTGTGACCCCCTGGGGGATAGGGGTACCGATAAACTCATCTTT
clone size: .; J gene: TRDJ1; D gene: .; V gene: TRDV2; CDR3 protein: CACDTFGADKLIF; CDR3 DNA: TGTGCCTGTGACACCTTCGGGGCGGATAAACTCATCTTT
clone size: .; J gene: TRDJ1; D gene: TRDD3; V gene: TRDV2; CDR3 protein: CACDSVLGAATDKPIF; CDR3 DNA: TGTGCCTGTGACTCCGTACTGGGGGCTGCCACCGATAAACCCATCTTT
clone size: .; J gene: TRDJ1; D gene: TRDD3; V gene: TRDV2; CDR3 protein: CACDVLGDTKLIF; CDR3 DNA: TGTGCCTGTGACGTACTGGGGGATACTAAACTCATCTTT
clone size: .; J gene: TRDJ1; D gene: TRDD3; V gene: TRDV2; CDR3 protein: CACDTVLPGDTKDKLIF; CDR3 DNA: TGTGCCTGTGACACCGTTCTACCGGGGGATACTAAGGATAAACTCATCTTT
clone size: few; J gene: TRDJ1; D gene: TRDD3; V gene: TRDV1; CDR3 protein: CALGDPYGTSLGDTGGKLIF; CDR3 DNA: TGTGCTCTTGGGGACCCATACGGGACCTCACTGGGGGATACGGGGGGTAAACTCATCTTT
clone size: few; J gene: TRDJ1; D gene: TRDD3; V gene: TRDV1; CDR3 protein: CALGAPTFRTGGYDITDKLIF; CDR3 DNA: TGTGCTCTTGGGGCCCCGACCTTCCGTACTGGGGGATACGATATTACCGATAAACTCATCTTT
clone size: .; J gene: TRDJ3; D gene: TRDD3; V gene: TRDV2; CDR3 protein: CACDHTGGIRSWDTRQMFF; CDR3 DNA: TGTGCCTGTGACCACACTGGCGGGATACGCTCCTGGGACACCCGACAGATGTTTTTC
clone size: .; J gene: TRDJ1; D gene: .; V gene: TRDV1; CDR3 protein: CALGEESYLGFKLIF; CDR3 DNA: TGTGCTCTTGGGGAAGAGAGTTACCTCGGATTCAAACTCATCTTT
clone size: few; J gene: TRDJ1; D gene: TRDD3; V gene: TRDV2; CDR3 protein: CACDAVTGGHRDGNKLIF; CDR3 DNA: TGTGCCTGTGACGCCGTTACTGGGGGGCACCGTGACGGAAATAAACTCATCTTT
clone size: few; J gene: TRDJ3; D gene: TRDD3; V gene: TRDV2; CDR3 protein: CACDVLGDKSSWDTRQMFF; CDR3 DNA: TGTGCCTGTGACGTACTGGGGGATAAAAGCTCCTGGGACACCCGACAGATGTTTTTC
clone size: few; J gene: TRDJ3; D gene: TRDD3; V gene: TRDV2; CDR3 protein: CACDTVGDFSWDTRQMFF; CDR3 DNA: TGTGCCTGTGACACCGTGGGGGATTTTTCCTGGGACACCCGACAGATGTTTTTC
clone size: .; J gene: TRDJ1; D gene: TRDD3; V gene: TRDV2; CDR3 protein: CACDILLGDEKLIF; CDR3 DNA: TGTGCCTGTGACATCCTACTGGGGGATGAAAAACTCATCTTT
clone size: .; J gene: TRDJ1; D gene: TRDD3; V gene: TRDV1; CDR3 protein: CALEVPRVSGGIPLLNTDKLIF; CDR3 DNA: TGTGCTCTTGAGGTCCCCCGGGTTTCTGGGGGGATACCCCTCTTAAACACCGATAAACTCATCTTT
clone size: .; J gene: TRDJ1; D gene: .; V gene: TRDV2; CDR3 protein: CACDSMGVYTDKLIF; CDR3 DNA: TGTGCCTGTGACAGTATGGGGGTCTACACCGATAAACTCATCTTT
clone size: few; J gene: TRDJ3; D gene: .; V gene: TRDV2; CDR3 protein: CACDTVGVSSWDTRQMFF; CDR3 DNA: TGTGCCTGTGACACCGTGGGGGTGAGCTCCTGGGACACCCGACAGATGTTTTTC
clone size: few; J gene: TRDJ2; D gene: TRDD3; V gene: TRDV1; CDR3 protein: CALGERGRGGYARPLTAQLFF; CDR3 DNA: TGTGCTCTTGGGGAACGAGGCCGTGGGGGATACGCTCGCCCATTGACAGCACAACTCTTCTTT
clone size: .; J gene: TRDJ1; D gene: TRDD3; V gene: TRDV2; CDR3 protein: CACDLLGGFSPSYTDKLIF; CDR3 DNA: TGTGCCTGTGACCTCCTTGGGGGATTTAGCCCCTCGTACACCGATAAACTCATCTTT
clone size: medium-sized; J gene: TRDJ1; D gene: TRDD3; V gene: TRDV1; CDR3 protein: CALGEPSLTGVNTDKLIF; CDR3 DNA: TGTGCTCTTGGGGAACCCAGCCTAACTGGGGTAAACACCGATAAACTCATCTTT
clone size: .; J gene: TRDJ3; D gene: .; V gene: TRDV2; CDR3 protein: CACDTTGEGWDTRQMFF; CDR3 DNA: TGTGCCTGTGACACGACGGGGGAAGGCTGGGACACCCGACAGATGTTTTTC
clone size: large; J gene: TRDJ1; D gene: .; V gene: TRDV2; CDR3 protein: CACDPLGMGTDKLIF; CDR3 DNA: TGTGCCTGTGACCCCCTGGGGATGGGGACCGATAAACTCATCTTT
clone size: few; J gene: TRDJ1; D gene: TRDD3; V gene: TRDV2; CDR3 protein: CACLPLGVEYTDKLTF; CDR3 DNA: TGTGCCTGTTTGCCACTGGGGGTTGAGTACACCGATAAACTCACCTTT
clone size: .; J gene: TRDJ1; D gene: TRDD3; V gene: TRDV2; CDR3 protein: CACDSLRTGDYTDKLIF; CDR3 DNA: TGTGCCTGTGACTCTCTCCGTACTGGGGATTACACCGATAAACTCATCTTT
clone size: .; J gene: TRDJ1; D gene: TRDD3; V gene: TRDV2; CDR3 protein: CACDVLGDKSDKLIF; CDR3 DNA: TGTGCCTGTGACGTCCTAGGGGATAAAAGTGATAAACTCATCTTT
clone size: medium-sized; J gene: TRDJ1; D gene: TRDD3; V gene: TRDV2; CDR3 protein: CACDTVGGSWTDKLIF; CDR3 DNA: TGTGCCTGTGACACGGTTGGGGGAAGCTGGACCGATAAACTCATCTTT
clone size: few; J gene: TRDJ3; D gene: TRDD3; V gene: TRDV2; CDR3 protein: CACDATGGYWDTRQMFF; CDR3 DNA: TGTGCCTGTGACGCTACTGGGGGATACTGGGACACCCGACAGATGTTCTTC
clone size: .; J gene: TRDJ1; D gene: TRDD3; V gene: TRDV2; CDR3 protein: CACDTMPGPTGGYSDTDKLIF; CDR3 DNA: TGTGCCTGTGACACTATGCCCGGACCTACTGGGGGATACTCGGACACCGATAAACTCATCTTT
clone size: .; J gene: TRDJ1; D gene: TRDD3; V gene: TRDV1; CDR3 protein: CALGEGVAGGYESLQLTDKLIF; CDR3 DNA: TGTGCTCTTGGGGAAGGGGTAGCTGGGGGATATGAGTCCCTACAACTCACCGATAAACTCATCTTT
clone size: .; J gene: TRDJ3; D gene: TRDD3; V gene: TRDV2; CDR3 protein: CACDTVVLGESSWDTRQMFF; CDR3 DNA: TGTGCCTGTGACACCGTGGTACTGGGGGAGAGCTCCTGGGACACCCGACAGATGTTTTTC
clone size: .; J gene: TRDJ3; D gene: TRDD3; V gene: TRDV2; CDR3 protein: CACDALTGDSGTWDTRQMFF; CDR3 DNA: TGTGCCTGTGACGCCTTAACGGGGGATAGCGGAACCTGGGACACCCGGCAGATGTTTTTC
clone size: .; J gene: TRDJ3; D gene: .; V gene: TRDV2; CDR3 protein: CACDGADGGPRSWDTRQMFF; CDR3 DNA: TGTGCCTGTGACGGGGCGGATGGGGGGCCGCGCTCCTGGGACACCCGACAGATGTTTTTC
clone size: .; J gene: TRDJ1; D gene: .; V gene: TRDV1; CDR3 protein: CALGEPFPMGVYWSLWYTDKLIF; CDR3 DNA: TGTGCTCTTGGGGAACCGTTCCCTATGGGGGTCTACTGGAGCCTATGGTACACCGATAAACTCATCTTT
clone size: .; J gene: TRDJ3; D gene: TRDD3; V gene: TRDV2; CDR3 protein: CACDTMGDHSWDTRQMFF; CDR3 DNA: TGTGCCTGTGACACAATGGGGGATCACTCCTGGGACACCCGACAGATGTTTTTC